A single sample is the source of the 5 T cell receptor beta chains below, sequenced in a study of T-cell reconstitution after alpha-beta-depleted transplantation in children. Unique molecular identifiers were built into the TCRbeta library. One entry per CDR3 protein results from TCRdb running MiXCR on the PCR reads. The data show approximately 980,000 distinct CDR3 sequences, with roughly 29% seen just once and roughly 27% held by the top ten. The sample consisted of PBMCs, mostly from graft donor cells, taken 360 days after TCRalphabeta/CD19-depleted stem cell transplant. These receptors were taken from a boy under three years old who had a stem cell transplant for SCID, so the T cells may come from the graft donor.

This chain joins TRBV20-1 and TRBJ2-7; 11 nucleotides match TRBD2. In germline, CDR1 is DFQATT, CDR2 SNEGSKA (reference sequence). CDR3 length: 15 residues. J lost 3 bases, V lost 1 base, and 5 bases had no gene match. DNA for the CDR3: TGCAGTGCTAGAGCACTAGCGGGGGACTTCTACGAGCAGTACTTC. Amino acid sequence: CSARALAGDFYEQYF.

Here the CDR3 DNA reads TGTGCCAGCAGTTACCCCGTCGCGGGGGCCGACACCGGGGAGCTGTTTTTT. It specifies CASSYPVAGADTGELFF. The chain carries TRBV6-5 and TRBJ2-2, with a possible D match to TRBD2 (7 bases). This CDR3 has 17 residues. Trimming removed 2 bases at V and 3 bases at J, with 16 bases between. Germline CDR1 MNHEY, CDR2 SVGAGI.

J is TRBJ2-7 and V is TRBV11-2, with D unresolved. CDR3 length: 12 amino acids. Per germline, CDR1 SGHAT and CDR2 FQNNGV. V was shortened by 2 bases and J by 7 bases, with 9 bases between the two germline ends. The CDR3 bases are TGTGCCAGCAGCTTAAATCCTACGGAGCAGTACTTC. Protein: CASSLNPTEQYF.

This clonotype was recorded a few times. In nucleotides, the CDR3 is TGTGCCAGCAGCCACACGGGGGGCTACAATGAGCAGTTCTTC. Protein sequence: CASSHTGGYNEQFF. The chain uses TRBV3-1 and TRBJ2-1, with 7 bases aligning to TRBD2. V was clipped by 3 bases and J by 3 bases; unmatched bases: 2. Germline V lookup: CDR1 LGHDT, CDR2 YNNKEL (reference sequence). This CDR3 spans 14 amino acids.

V gene TRBV18 combines with J gene TRBJ2-1, with 12 bases identical to TRBD1. The CDR3 totals 16 residues. Germline trimming cut 2 bases from V and 6 bases from J; bases unmatched to any gene: 5. Germline CDR1 reads KGHSH; CDR2 reads LQKENI. DNA of the CDR3: TGTGCCAGCTCACCAATGGGACAGGGGGCGCCCAATGAGCAGTTCTTC. As protein: CASSPMGQGAPNEQFF.